Listed below are T cell receptor beta chains from one sample, sequenced in a study of blood T cell repertoires in COVID-19. Data came from immunoSEQ multiplex PCR; TCRdb stores just in-frame clones and leaves some out. Here the sample spans tens of thousands of clones, roughly 76% being singletons. What was sequenced was peripheral blood. The receptor source for this set is a woman aged 55-69 years with acute or convalescent COVID-19. The CDR3 runs from the conserved cysteine through the conserved F or W. The D gene is left open where the match is weak. Rows may omit the clone size; those that give it use once, few, many or a size class.

TRBJ1-4,-,-,TRBV12-3/TRBV12-4,CASSLRQNEKLFF,TGTGCCAGCAGTTTAAGACAGAATGAAAAACTGTTTTTT
TRBJ2-7,-,-,TRBV9,CASSRGRRGNYEQYF,TGTGCCAGCAGCCGTGGCCGGCGGGGAAACTACGAGCAGTACTTC
TRBJ1-2,few,-,TRBV29-1,CSVELPGAGGYTF,TGCAGCGTCGAACTTCCAGGGGCGGGTGGCTACACCTTC
TRBJ2-1,-,-,TRBV19,CASSTDSRITHNEQFF,TGTGCCAGTAGTACGGACAGCCGAATAACCCACAATGAGCAGTTCTTC
TRBJ2-7,-,-,TRBV5-1,CASSAASGTSSYEQYF,TGCGCCAGCAGCGCCGCCTCCGGGACAAGCTCCTACGAGCAGTACTTC
TRBJ1-1,-,-,TRBV6-6,CASSYTGDTEAFF,TGTGCCAGCAGTTACACCGGGGACACTGAAGCTTTCTTT
TRBJ2-4,-,-,TRBV3-1/TRBV3-2,CASSPPLGELAKNIQYF,TGTGCCAGCAGCCCCCCCCTTGGGGAGCTAGCCAAAAACATTCAGTACTTC
TRBJ2-7,-,TRBD2,TRBV28,CASSSPSGGNINEQYF,TGTGCCAGCAGTTCCCCTAGCGGGGGGAATATTAACGAGCAGTACTTC
TRBJ2-1,-,TRBD2,TRBV5-1,CASSLAGGYDEQFF,TGCGCCAGCAGCTTGGCCGGGGGGTACGATGAGCAGTTCTTC
TRBJ2-5,-,-,TRBV5-1,CASSLQETQYF,TGCGCCAGCAGCCTCCAAGAGACCCAGTACTTC
TRBJ2-1,-,-,TRBV11-2,CASSLRGDSSYNEQFF,TGTGCCAGCAGCTTACGCGGGGATAGCTCCTACAATGAGCAGTTCTTC
TRBJ2-3,-,TRBD2,TRBV9,CASNRAGATPTQYF,TGTGCCAGCAACCGAGCGGGGGCGACCCCTACGCAGTATTTT
TRBJ2-7,-,TRBD1,TRBV19,CASSKAPGTGEQYF,TGTGCCAGTAGTAAAGCTCCCGGGACAGGGGAACAGTACTTC
TRBJ2-1,-,TRBD2,TRBV18,CASSHPGLAKDNEQFF,TGTGCCAGCTCACATCCGGGACTAGCGAAGGATAATGAGCAGTTCTTC
TRBJ2-1,-,-,TRBV7-3,CASSSLRGAYNEQFF,TGTGCCAGCAGCTCTCTTCGAGGAGCCTACAATGAGCAGTTCTTC
TRBJ1-2,-,-,TRBV6-2/TRBV6-3,CASSFKDLYYTF,TGTGCCAGCAGTTTTAAAGACTTGTACTACACCTTC
TRBJ2-5,-,TRBD2,TRBV7-7,CASSLGGTYQETQYF,TGTGCCAGCAGCTTGGGGGGGACTTACCAAGAGACCCAGTACTTC
TRBJ2-1,once,-,TRBV18,CASSRDRTERNEQFF,TGTGCCAGCTCACGCGACCGGACAGAACGGAATGAGCAGTTCTTC
TRBJ2-1,-,-,TRBV5-4,CASSLKEGAQFF,TGTGCCAGCAGCTTGAAAGAGGGAGCACAGTTCTTC
TRBJ2-2,-,-,TRBV19,CASSLDWSGTGELFF,TGTGCCAGTAGCCTAGACTGGAGTGGCACCGGGGAGCTGTTTTTT
TRBJ1-5,few,-,TRBV6-5,CASSSQGSNQPQHF,TGTGCCAGCAGTTCCCAGGGTAGCAATCAGCCCCAGCATTTT
TRBJ1-1,-,-,TRBV7-9,CASSILGGRLENTEAFF,TGTGCCAGCAGCATACTCGGGGGGCGGTTAGAGAACACTGAAGCTTTCTTT
TRBJ2-7,-,-,TRBV12-3/TRBV12-4,CASSLSGRGEQYF,TGTGCCAGCAGTTTAAGTGGCCGCGGCGAGCAGTACTTC
TRBJ2-2,-,-,TRBV18,CASSPPARTGELFF,TGTGCCAGCTCACCACCGGCCAGGACCGGGGAGCTGTTTTTT
TRBJ1-5,-,-,TRBV5-8,CASSPWTGNQPQHF,TGTGCCAGCAGCCCCTGGACTGGCAATCAGCCCCAGCATTTT
TRBJ2-3,-,-,TRBV7-9,CASSLEGHNTDTQYF,TGTGCCAGCAGCTTAGAGGGACACAACACAGATACGCAGTATTTT
TRBJ2-1,-,TRBD1,TRBV24-1,CATTGTGGTSLFF,TGTGCCACTACCGGGACAGGGGGCACTAGCCTGTTCTTC
TRBJ2-1,-,-,TRBV18,CASSPQNEQFF,TGTGCCAGCTCACCTCAAAATGAGCAGTTCTTC
TRBJ1-3,once,-,TRBV10-3,CAISDPQVGGNTIYF,TGTGCCATCAGTGATCCGCAGGTTGGAGGAAACACCATATATTTT
TRBJ2-1,few,TRBD2,TRBV27,CATRLAGGLSYNEQFF,TGTGCCACTAGACTAGCGGGAGGGCTTTCCTACAATGAGCAGTTCTTC
TRBJ2-1,-,TRBD2,TRBV3-1/TRBV3-2,CASSHPGGLAGGYYNEQFF,TGTGCCAGCAGCCACCCCGGGGGACTAGCGGGGGGATACTACAATGAGCAGTTCTTC
TRBJ2-3,-,-,TRBV6-4,CASRKTQTSTDTQYF,TGTGCCAGCAGAAAGACACAAACTAGCACAGATACGCAGTATTTT
TRBJ2-3,-,-,TRBV5-4,CASSLPGKEASDTQYF,TGTGCCAGCAGCTTGCCCGGGAAAGAAGCGTCAGATACGCAGTATTTT
TRBJ1-1,-,TRBD1,TRBV29-1,CSAPGVTGDEAFF,TGCAGCGCCCCCGGGGTGACAGGGGATGAAGCTTTCTTT
TRBJ2-7,-,-,TRBV7-2,CASSSLAEFSYEQYF,TGTGCCAGCAGCTCGTTAGCGGAATTCTCCTACGAGCAGTACTTC
TRBJ2-1,-,TRBD1,TRBV5-1,CASSSPGTALSSSYNEQFF,TGCGCCAGCAGCTCTCCAGGGACAGCTCTGTCGAGCTCCTACAATGAGCAGTTCTTC
TRBJ1-2,-,-,TRBV10-3,CAISEGANYGYTF,TGTGCCATCAGTGAAGGGGCTAACTATGGCTACACCTTC
TRBJ1-1,-,TRBD1,TRBV7-3,CASSPGGEAEAFF,TGTGCCAGCAGCCCAGGGGGCGAGGCTGAAGCTTTCTTT
TRBJ1-2,-,-,TRBV6-1,CASSETHIQGIYGYTF,TGTGCCAGCAGTGAAACCCATATACAGGGTATCTATGGCTACACCTTC
TRBJ2-7,-,TRBD2,TRBV19,CATEREAKLYEQYF,TGTGCCACGGAGCGGGAGGCAAAGCTCTACGAGCAGTACTTC
TRBJ1-5,few,-,TRBV6-5,CASQREISNQPQHF,TGTGCCAGCCAGAGGGAGATTAGCAATCAGCCCCAGCATTTT
TRBJ2-7,-,-,TRBV19,CASSSRGYEQYF,TGTGCCAGTAGTAGCAGGGGCTACGAGCAGTACTTC
TRBJ2-1,-,TRBD2,TRBV28,CASSPWTSGNNEQFF,TGTGCCAGCAGTCCCTGGACTAGCGGGAACAATGAGCAGTTCTTC
TRBJ2-7,-,-,TRBV28,CASSLWAGGKEQYF,TGTGCCAGCAGTTTATGGGCAGGAGGGAAAGAGCAGTACTTC
TRBJ1-3,-,TRBD1,TRBV30,CAWGQGPSGNTIYF,TGTGCCTGGGGACAGGGCCCCTCTGGAAACACCATATATTTT
TRBJ1-2,-,TRBD1,TRBV14,CASRKGDSEFYGYTF,TGTGCCAGCAGGAAAGGGGACAGCGAATTCTATGGCTACACCTTC
TRBJ2-4,-,TRBD1,TRBV11-2,CASGPDRGNIQYF,TGTGCCAGCGGCCCCGACAGGGGGAACATTCAGTACTTC
TRBJ2-2,-,TRBD1,TRBV11-3,CASSPGTVNTGELFF,TGTGCCAGCAGCCCCGGGACAGTTAACACCGGGGAGCTGTTTTTT
TRBJ1-5,-,-,TRBV28,CASSLEGRQPQHF,TGTGCCAGCAGTTTAGAGGGAAGGCAGCCCCAGCATTTT
TRBJ1-5,once,TRBD1,TRBV5-8,CASSPHFGTGAFNQPQHF,TGTGCCAGCAGCCCCCATTTTGGCACAGGGGCCTTTAATCAGCCCCAGCATTTT
TRBJ1-5,-,TRBD1,TRBV7-2,CASSSQGANQPQHF,TGTGCCAGCAGCTCTCAGGGGGCCAATCAGCCCCAGCATTTT
TRBJ2-7,-,-,TRBV6-5,CASSYLPQGYEQYF,TGTGCCAGCAGTTACCTACCTCAGGGGTACGAGCAGTACTTC
TRBJ2-7,-,-,TRBV11-1,CASSPRAYLGAYEQYF,TGTGCCAGCAGTCCCCGGGCCTACCTCGGGGCCTACGAGCAGTACTTC